Presented here are 5 T cell receptor beta chains from one specimen sequenced in a study of T cells in Graves' hyperthyroidism and ophthalmopathy (dated by TCRdb to the late 2010s). The library was built by means of multiplex PCR. The instrument given in TCRdb is Illumina HiSeq 2000. The TCR beta CDR3 regions were amplified from the RNA transcripts. The TCR CDR3 was subjected to a first round of RT-PCR using the HTBI primer set and the Qiagen OneStep RT-PCR kit. The raw public reads went through TCRdb reprocessing: fastp at Q25, MiXCR clone calling, in-frame beta chains kept. Rows merge per CDR3 protein into single entries with the most common DNA and genes. The sample includes 700,000 to 950,000 distinct CDR3 sequences, with over 35% observed a single time. The ten largest clones take up less than 40% of the sample. Sequencing was performed on blood. These receptors all come from a woman in her thirties or forties with Graves' hyperthyroidism.

This clonotype was seen at least ten times. The chain is built from TRBV7-3 and TRBJ2-7; D gene uncertain. This CDR3 is built from 13 residues. The V gene's germline CDR1 is SGHTA and CDR2 FQGTGA. V lost 3 bases and J lost 3, with 9 bases in between. The CDR3 spells CASSFGENYEQYF. In DNA form, the CDR3 reads TGTGCCAGCAGCTTTGGCGAGAACTACGAGCAGTACTTC.

V is TRBV9 and J is TRBJ2-7, with D perhaps given as TRBD1 or TRBD2 (5 bases each). Deletions cut 5 bases from V and 0 bases from J, with 12 bases between. Germline lookup yields CDR1 SGDLS and CDR2 YYNGEE. The CDR3 extends over 14 amino acids. The CDR3 here is CASSYGAPSYEQYF. CDR3 DNA sequence: TGTGCCAGCAGTTACGGGGCACCCTCCTACGAGCAGTACTTC.

This clonotype has only a few counts. This chain uses TRBV20-1 with TRBJ1-1; the D is unclear. In germline, CDR1 is DFQATT, CDR2 SNEGSKA (reference sequence). The CDR3 contains 14 residues. Trimming removed 2 bases at V and 1 base at J, with 11 bases between. In DNA form, the CDR3 reads TGCAGTGCTAGAACTCCCGGGAGGAACACTGAAGCTTTCTTT. This gives the protein CSARTPGRNTEAFF.

As concerns this clonotype: The conserved phenylalanine or tryptophan is not found at the CDR3 terminus, so this likely reflects a read error. The genes are TRBV6-4 and TRBJ1-1; TRBD1 is a possible D gene (6 bases). V was cut by 5 bases and J by 1 base, with 14 bases left in between. Germline values: CDR1 MRHNA, CDR2 SNTAGT. The CDR3 consists of 15 residues. CDR3 amino acids: CASSYADSRNTEAFL. CDR3 nucleotides: TGTGCCAGCAGTTACGCGGACAGTAGGAACACTGAAGCTTTCCTT.

This clonotype was observed at least ten times. The rearrangement joins TRBV4-3 to TRBJ1-4, with D unresolved. Deletions cut 1 base from V and 6 bases from J, with 9 bases between. The CDR3 sequence is 14 residues long. Germline-derived CDR1 and CDR2 are LGHNA and YSLEER. The CDR3 coding sequence is TGCGCCAGCAGCCAAGCGGGTTGGGATGAAAAACTGTTTTTT. Encoded protein: CASSQAGWDEKLFF.